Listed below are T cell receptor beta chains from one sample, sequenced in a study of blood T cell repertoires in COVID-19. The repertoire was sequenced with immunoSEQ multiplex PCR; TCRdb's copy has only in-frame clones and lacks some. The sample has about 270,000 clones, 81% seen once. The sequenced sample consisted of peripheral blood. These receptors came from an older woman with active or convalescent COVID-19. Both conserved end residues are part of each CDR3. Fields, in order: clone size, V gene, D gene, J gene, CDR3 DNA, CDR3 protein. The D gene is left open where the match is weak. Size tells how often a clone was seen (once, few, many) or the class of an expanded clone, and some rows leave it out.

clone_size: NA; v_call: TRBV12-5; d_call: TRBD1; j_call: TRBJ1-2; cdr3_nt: TGTGCTAGTGGTTTGGTGACAGGGCTCTATGGCTACACCTTC; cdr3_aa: CASGLVTGLYGYTF
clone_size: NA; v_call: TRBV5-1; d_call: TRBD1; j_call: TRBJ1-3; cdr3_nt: TGCGCCAGCAGCGCTGGGACAGGGGGCCACACAGGAAACACCATATATTTT; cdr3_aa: CASSAGTGGHTGNTIYF
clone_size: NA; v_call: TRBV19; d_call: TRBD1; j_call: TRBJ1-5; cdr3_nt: TGTGCCAGTATAGGGAGGACTTTTCAGGGGGAGCCCCAGCATTTT; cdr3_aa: CASIGRTFQGEPQHF
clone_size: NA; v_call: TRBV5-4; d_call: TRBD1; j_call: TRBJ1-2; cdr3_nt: TGTGCCAGCAGTATAAACAGGGGACAATATGGCTACACCTTC; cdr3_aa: CASSINRGQYGYTF
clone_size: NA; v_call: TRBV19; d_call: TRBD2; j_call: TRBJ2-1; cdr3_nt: TGTGCCAGTAGCAAACTAGCGGGGATATACAATGAGCAGTTCTTC; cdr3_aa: CASSKLAGIYNEQFF
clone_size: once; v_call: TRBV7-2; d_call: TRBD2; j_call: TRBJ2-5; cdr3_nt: TGTGCCAGCCAGCGGGGAATACAAGAGACCCAGTACTTC; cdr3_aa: CASQRGIQETQYF
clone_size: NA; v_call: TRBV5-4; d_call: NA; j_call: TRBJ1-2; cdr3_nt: TGTGCCAGCAGCTTGGCCTTTGGGCAGGGAATTAACTATGGCTACACCTTC; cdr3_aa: CASSLAFGQGINYGYTF
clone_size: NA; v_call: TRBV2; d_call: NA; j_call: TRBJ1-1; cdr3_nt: TGTGCCAGCAGACGAGCCAGGGACACTGAAGCTTTCTTT; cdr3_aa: CASRRARDTEAFF
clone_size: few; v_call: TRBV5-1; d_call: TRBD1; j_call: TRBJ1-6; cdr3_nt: TGCGCCAGCAGCTTCCCGGGACAGGGGGTTGATTCACCCCTCCACTTT; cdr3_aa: CASSFPGQGVDSPLHF
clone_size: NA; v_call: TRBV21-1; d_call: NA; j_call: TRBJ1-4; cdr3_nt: TGTGCCAGCATCTTAGACAGGGGGGGTGAAAAACTGTTTTTT; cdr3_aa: CASILDRGGEKLFF
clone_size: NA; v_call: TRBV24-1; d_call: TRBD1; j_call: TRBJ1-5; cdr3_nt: TGTGCCACCAGTGATTTAACAGGGGGCCATCAGCCCCAGCATTTT; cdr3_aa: CATSDLTGGHQPQHF
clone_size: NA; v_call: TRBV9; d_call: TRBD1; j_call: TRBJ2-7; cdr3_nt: TGTGCCAGCAGCGTCCGGGACAGATGGGACTACGAGCAGTACTTC; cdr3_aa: CASSVRDRWDYEQYF
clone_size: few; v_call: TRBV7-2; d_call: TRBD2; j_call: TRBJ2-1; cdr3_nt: TGTGCCAGCAGCACCCAGACTAGCGGGTTAAGCTCCTACAATGAGCAGTTCTTC; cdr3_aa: CASSTQTSGLSSYNEQFF
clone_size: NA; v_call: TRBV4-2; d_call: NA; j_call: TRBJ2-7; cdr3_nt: TGTGCCAGCAGCCAAGAACAGTACGAGCAGTACTTC; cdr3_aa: CASSQEQYEQYF
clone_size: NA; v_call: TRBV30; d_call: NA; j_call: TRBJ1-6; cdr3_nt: TGTGCCTGGAGTAGACAGTATAATTCACCCCTCCACTTT; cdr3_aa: CAWSRQYNSPLHF
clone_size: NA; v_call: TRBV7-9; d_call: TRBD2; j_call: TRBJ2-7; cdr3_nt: TGTGCCAGCAGCTTACCCCCGACTAGCGGCTACGAGCAGTACTTC; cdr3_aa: CASSLPPTSGYEQYF
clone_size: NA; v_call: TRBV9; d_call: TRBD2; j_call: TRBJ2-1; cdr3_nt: TGTGCCAGCAGCCCCGAAGGCGGGGGGCTCTACAATGAGCAGTTCTTC; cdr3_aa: CASSPEGGGLYNEQFF
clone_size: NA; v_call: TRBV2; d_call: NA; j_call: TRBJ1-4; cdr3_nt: TGTGCCAGCAGGGGGGGGGCGGCAACTAATGAAAAACTGTTTTTT; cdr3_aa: CASRGGAATNEKLFF
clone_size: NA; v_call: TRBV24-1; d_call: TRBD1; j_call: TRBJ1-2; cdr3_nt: TGTGCCGTCGGGGGACAGGGGTTAAGTGGCTACACCTTC; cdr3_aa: CAVGGQGLSGYTF
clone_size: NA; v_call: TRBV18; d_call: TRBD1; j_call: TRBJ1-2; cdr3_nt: TGTGCCAGCTCACCGGGACAGTTATTCTATGGCTACACCTTC; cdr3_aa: CASSPGQLFYGYTF
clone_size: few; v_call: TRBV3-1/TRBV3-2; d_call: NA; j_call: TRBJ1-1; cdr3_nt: TGTGCCAGCAGCCAAGTCCGGGACACTGAAGCTTTCTTT; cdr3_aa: CASSQVRDTEAFF
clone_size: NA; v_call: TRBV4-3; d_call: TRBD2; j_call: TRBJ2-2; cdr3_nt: TGCGCCAGCAGCCATAACGCCCTAGCGGCGAACACCGGGGAGCTGTTTTTT; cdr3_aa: CASSHNALAANTGELFF
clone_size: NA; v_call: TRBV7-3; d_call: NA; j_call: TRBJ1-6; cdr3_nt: TGTGCCAGCAGCTTAACAGGGGATGGAAATTCACCCCTCCACTTT; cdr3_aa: CASSLTGDGNSPLHF
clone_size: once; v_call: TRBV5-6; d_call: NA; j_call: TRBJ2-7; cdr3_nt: TGTGCCAGCAGCCACACGTCGGGGACCTACGAGCAGTACTTC; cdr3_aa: CASSHTSGTYEQYF
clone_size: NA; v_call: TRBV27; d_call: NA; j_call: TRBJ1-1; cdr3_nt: TGTGCCAGCAGTTTATCTTACTCCGTGAGCCGGACTGAAGCTTTCTTT; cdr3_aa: CASSLSYSVSRTEAFF
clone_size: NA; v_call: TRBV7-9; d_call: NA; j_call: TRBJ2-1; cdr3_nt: TGTGCCAGCAGCCGCACCGGGACACAATACAATGAGCAGTTCTTC; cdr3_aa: CASSRTGTQYNEQFF
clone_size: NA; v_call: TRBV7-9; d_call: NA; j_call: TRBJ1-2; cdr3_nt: TGTGCCAGCAGGTTGAGAGTGGACTATGGCTACACCTTC; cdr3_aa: CASRLRVDYGYTF
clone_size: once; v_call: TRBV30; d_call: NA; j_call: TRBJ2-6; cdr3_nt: TGTGCCTGGAGTGCAGGGGACTCTGGGGCCAACGTCCTGACTTTC; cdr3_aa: CAWSAGDSGANVLTF
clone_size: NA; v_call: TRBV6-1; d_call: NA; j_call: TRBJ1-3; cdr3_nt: TGTGCCAGCAGTGAGGAGGCGCTCGGGTACACCATATATTTT; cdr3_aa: CASSEEALGYTIYF
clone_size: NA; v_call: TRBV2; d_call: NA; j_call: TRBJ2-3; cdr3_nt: TGTGCCAGCAGTGTTAATCAGGGAAGCACAGATACGCAGTATTTT; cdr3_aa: CASSVNQGSTDTQYF
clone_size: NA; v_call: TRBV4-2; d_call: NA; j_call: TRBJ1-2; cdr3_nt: TGTGCCAGCAGCCACCAAGACAGGCACTATGGCTACACCTTC; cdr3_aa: CASSHQDRHYGYTF
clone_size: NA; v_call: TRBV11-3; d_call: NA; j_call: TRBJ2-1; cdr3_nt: TGTGCCAGCAGCTTAGACCGGTTCTCCTACAATGAGCAGTTCTTC; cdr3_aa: CASSLDRFSYNEQFF
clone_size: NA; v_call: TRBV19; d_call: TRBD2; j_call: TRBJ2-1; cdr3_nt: TGTGCCAGTAGTTTTTCTAGCGGGGGGATCTACAATGAGCAGTTCTTC; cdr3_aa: CASSFSSGGIYNEQFF
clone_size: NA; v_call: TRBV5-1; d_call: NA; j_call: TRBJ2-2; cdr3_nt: TGCGCCAGCAGCTTGGCTCCCGGGGAGCTGTTTTTT; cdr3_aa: CASSLAPGELFF
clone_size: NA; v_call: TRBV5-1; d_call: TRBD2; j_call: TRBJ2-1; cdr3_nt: TGCGCCAGCAACGGCGGTGGACTAGCGGAAACCTACAATGAGCAGTTCTTC; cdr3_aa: CASNGGGLAETYNEQFF
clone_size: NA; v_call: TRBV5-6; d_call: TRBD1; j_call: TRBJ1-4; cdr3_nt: TGTGCCAGCAGCTTCGCCACAGGGGCTTGGAATGAAAAACTGTTTTTT; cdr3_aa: CASSFATGAWNEKLFF
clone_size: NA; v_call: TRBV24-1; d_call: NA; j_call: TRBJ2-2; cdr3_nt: TGTGCCACCAGTGATTTGCTGACCGGGGAGCTGTTTTTT; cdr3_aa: CATSDLLTGELFF
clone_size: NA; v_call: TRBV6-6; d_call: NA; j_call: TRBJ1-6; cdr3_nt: TGTGCCATCACGTCTGAGGGGGAAGGCCTCCACTTT; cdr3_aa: CAITSEGEGLHF
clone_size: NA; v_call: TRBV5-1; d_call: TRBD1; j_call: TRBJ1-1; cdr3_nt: TGCGCCAGCAGCTTGCGGACAGGGGTGACTCTGAACACTGAAGCTTTCTTT; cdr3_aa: CASSLRTGVTLNTEAFF
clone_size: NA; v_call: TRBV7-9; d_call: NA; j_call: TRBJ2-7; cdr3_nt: TGTGCCAGCAGGCCCGGTAGCTCCTACGAGCAGTACTTC; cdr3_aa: CASRPGSSYEQYF
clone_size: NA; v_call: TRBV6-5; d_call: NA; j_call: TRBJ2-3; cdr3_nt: TGTGCCAGCGGGGACACATCAGATACGCAGTATTTT; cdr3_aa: CASGDTSDTQYF
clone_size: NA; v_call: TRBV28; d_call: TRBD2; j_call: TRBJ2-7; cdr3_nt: TGTGCCAGCAGTGGGGCGGGACTAGCGGGGGGGTTATACGAGCAGTACTTC; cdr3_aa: CASSGAGLAGGLYEQYF
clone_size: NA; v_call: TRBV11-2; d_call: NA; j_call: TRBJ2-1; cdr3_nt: TGTGCCAGCAGCCAAATGACAGGCCGAAGAGGGTACAATGAGCAGTTCTTC; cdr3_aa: CASSQMTGRRGYNEQFF
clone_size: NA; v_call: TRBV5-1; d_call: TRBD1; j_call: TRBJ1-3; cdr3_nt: TGCGCCAGCAGCTTTACACCCGGGACAGAAAATTCTGGAAACACCATATATTTT; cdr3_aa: CASSFTPGTENSGNTIYF
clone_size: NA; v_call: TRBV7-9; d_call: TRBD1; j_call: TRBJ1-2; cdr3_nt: TGTGCCAGCAGCTTGCAACTGAGGACAGGGGGCTTAAATGGCTACACCTTC; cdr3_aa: CASSLQLRTGGLNGYTF
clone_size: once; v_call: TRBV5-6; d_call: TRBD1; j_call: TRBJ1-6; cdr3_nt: TGTGCCAGCAGCTTGCGGGACAGGGGTTCACCCCTCCACTTT; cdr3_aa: CASSLRDRGSPLHF
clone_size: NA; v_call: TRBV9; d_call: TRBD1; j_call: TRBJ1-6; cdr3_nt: TGTGCCAGCAGCGTAGAGGACAGGGGAAATTCACCCCTCCACTTT; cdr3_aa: CASSVEDRGNSPLHF
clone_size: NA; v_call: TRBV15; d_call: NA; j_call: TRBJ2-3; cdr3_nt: TGTGCCACCAGCATACCGGAGAACACAGATACGCAGTATTTT; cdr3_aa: CATSIPENTDTQYF
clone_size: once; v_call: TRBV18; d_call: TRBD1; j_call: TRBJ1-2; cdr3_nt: TGTGCCAGCTCACGGTCGACAGGGGGCACTTATGGCTACACCTTC; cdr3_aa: CASSRSTGGTYGYTF
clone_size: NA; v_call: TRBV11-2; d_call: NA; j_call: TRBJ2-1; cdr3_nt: TGTGCCAGCAGCTTAGTCCGGGGGTCCCACAATGAGCAGTTCTTC; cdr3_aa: CASSLVRGSHNEQFF
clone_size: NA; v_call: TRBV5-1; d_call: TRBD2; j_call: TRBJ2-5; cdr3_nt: TGCGCCAGCAGCTTGAGGCCCAGCGGGGGGTTCGCTGCGGAGACCCAGTACTTC; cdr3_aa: CASSLRPSGGFAAETQYF
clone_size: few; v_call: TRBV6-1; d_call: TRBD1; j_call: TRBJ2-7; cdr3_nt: TGTGCCAGCAGTGACACAGGGGGTCCCTACGAGCAGTACTTC; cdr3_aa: CASSDTGGPYEQYF
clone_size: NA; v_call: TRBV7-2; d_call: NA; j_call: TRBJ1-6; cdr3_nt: TGTGCCAGCAGCTCTTGGGGGGTCGGTAATTCACCCCTCCACTTT; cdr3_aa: CASSSWGVGNSPLHF
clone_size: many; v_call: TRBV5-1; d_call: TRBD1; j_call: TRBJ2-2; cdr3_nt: TGCGCCAGCAGCTCCCTACAGGGGCCCGCGAACACCGGGGAGCTGTTTTTT; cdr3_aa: CASSSLQGPANTGELFF
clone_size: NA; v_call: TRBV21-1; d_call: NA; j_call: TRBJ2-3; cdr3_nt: TGTGCCAGCAGCACCAAGGGGGAGCCTGGAGATACGCAGTATTTT; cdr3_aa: CASSTKGEPGDTQYF
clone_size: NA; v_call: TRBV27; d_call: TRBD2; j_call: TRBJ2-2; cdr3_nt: TGTGCCAGCAGTTTGGCCGGGACTAGCGGACGACGCACCGGGGAGCTGTTTTTT; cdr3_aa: CASSLAGTSGRRTGELFF
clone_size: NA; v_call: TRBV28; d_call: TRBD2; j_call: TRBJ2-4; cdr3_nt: TGTGCCAGCAGTCCGTCACAACTAGCGGGGGGGTTAAACATTCAGTACTTC; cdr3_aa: CASSPSQLAGGLNIQYF
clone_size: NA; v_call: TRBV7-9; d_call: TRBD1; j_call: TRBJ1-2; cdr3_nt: TGTGCCAGCAGCAGACCGACCGGGACAGGGTTCTCTAACTATGGCTACACCTTC; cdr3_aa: CASSRPTGTGFSNYGYTF